These 29 T cell receptor beta chains were sequenced from one sample in a study of cytomegalovirus exposure and HLA in healthy donors. Primers included in the PCR were 60 Vbeta and 13 Jbeta primers. Generated by immunoSEQ multiplex PCR, the TCRdb table keeps only in-frame clones and is missing some. Of about 230,000 clones listed, just under 85% are singletons. The material sequenced was PBMCs. These receptors were collected from a woman in her thirties or forties in good health and CMV-seronegative.

The genes are TRBV10-2 and TRBJ2-3; 7 bases agree with TRBD1. The CDR3 runs to 17 residues. The V segment lost 2 bases and the J segment 2 bases; nucleotides outside the gene matches: 10. Germline CDR1 and CDR2: WSHSY and SAAADI. The CDR3 bases are TGCGCCAGCAGTGAGACCTCCCGGACAGGAGCCACAGATACGCAGTATTTT. Residues: CASSETSRTGATDTQYF.

The chain has TRBV30 and TRBJ1-5; D unresolved. The germline gives CDR1 GTSNPN, CDR2 SVGIG (reference sequence). The ends were cut back, 2 bases at V and 7 bases at J, with 12 bases in the middle. The CDR3 contains 13 residues. This CDR3 reads CAWSREGEQPQHF. The CDR3 nucleotides read TGTGCCTGGAGTCGAGAGGGCGAACAGCCCCAGCATTTT. Based on the CDR3 plus reference TRBV30 and TRBJ1-5, the full variable domain is SQTIHQWPATLVQPVGSPLSLECTVEGTSNPNLYWYRQAAGRGLQLLFYSVGIGQISSEVPQNLSASRPQDRQFILSSKKLLLSDSGFYLCAWSREGEQPQHFGDGTRLSIL.

The V gene is TRBV2, the J gene TRBJ1-4; TRBD1 agrees at 9 bases. The CDR3 runs 14 residues. Germline CDR1 reads SNHLY; CDR2 reads FYNNEI. V lost 3 bases, J lost 8 bases, and 4 bases stayed unmatched. As DNA, the CDR3 is TGTGCCAGCAGTGAGGGGACAGGGAACGAAAAACTGTTTTTT. Translation: CASSEGTGNEKLFF. The whole variable domain, filled in from reference TRBV2 and TRBJ1-4, reads EPEVTQTPSHQVTQMGQEVILRCVPISNHLYFYWYRQILGQKVEFLVSFYNNEISEKSEIFDDQFSVERPDGSNFTLKIRSTKLEDSAMYFCASSEGTGNEKLFFGSGTQLSVL.

The chain has TRBV6-6 and TRBJ2-7; possible D gene TRBD1, 5 bases. Germline CDR1 and CDR2: MNHNY and SVGAGI (reference sequence). The CDR3 sequence is 15 residues long. V was pared by 5 bases and J by 3 bases, with 17 bases between. In DNA, the CDR3 is TGTGCCAGCAGTAGGGCCGTGAAGGGGATCTACGAGCAGTACTTC. Translation gives CASSRAVKGIYEQYF.

The rearrangement joins TRBV29-1 to TRBJ1-2, with 8 bases aligning to TRBD1. The V segment lost 2 bases and the J segment 4 bases; nucleotides outside the gene matches: 6. Germline-derived CDR1 and CDR2 are SQVTM and ANQGSEA. The CDR3 totals 14 residues. This CDR3 is CSVERQGASYGYTF. The DNA of the CDR3 is TGCAGCGTTGAACGGCAGGGGGCAAGCTATGGCTACACCTTC.

This clone has only a few counts. The chain is built from TRBV6-6 and TRBJ1-1, with D possibly TRBD1 on 5 matching bases. CDR3 length: 16 amino acids. The V end was cut by 5 bases, the J end by 0 bases, with 16 bases between. The germline CDR1 and CDR2 sequences are MNHNY and SVGAGI (reference sequence). This chain's CDR3 is CASSPTSPGLNTEAFF. The CDR3, as DNA: TGTGCCAGCAGTCCAACCTCCCCAGGGCTGAACACTGAAGCTTTCTTT.

This chain uses TRBV13 with TRBJ2-7; TRBD2 matches 14 bases. The CDR3 contains 19 residues. Germline V lookup: CDR1 PRHDT, CDR2 FYEKMQ (reference sequence). Germline trimming cut 4 bases from V and 0 bases from J; bases unmatched to any gene: 11. CDR3 loop: CASSSTRTSGGTLSYEQYF. Here the CDR3 DNA reads TGTGCCAGCAGCTCCACACGGACTAGCGGGGGGACCCTCTCCTACGAGCAGTACTTC.

The count of this clone is one. An end of the junction does not agree with germline; a read error may underlie this. The J gene is TRBJ2-1, the V gene TRBV7-2, with TRBD2 matching over 11 bases. The CDR3 contains 15 residues. The germline V gene has CDR1 SGHTA and CDR2 FQGNSA. The CDR3 DNA reads TGTGCCAGCAGCCTAGCGGGGGGTCCCTACAATGAGCAGTTCTTC. It specifies CASSLAGGPYNEQFF.

The V call is TRBV30, the J call TRBJ1-5, with D tentatively TRBD1 (6 bases). The V end was cut by 2 bases, the J end by 2 bases, with 10 bases between. The germline V gene encodes CDR1 GTSNPN and CDR2 SVGIG (reference sequence). The length of the CDR3 is 14 residues. The DNA of the CDR3 is TGTGCCTGGAGTAAGGGGGACGGCAATCAGCCCCAGCATTTT. Encoded protein: CAWSKGDGNQPQHF.

The chain has TRBV6-1 and TRBJ1-4; D call uncertain. V gave up 5 bases and J gave up 8 bases, with 15 bases separating them. Germline loops: CDR1 MNHNS, CDR2 SASEGT. This CDR3 comprises 14 residues. The CDR3 coding sequence is TGTGCCAGCAGTCCACGGGCCGGCGGGGAAAAACTGTTTTTT. It translates to CASSPRAGGEKLFF.

This chain uses TRBV2 with TRBJ2-5; TRBD2 matches 10 bases. CDR3 length equals 15 residues. Germline CDR1 and CDR2: SNHLY and FYNNEI. J gave up 5 bases and V 5 bases, and 8 bases lay outside the gene matches. In DNA form, the CDR3 reads TGTGCCAGCAGTCAGGGACTAGCGCGACGGGAGACCCAGTACTTC. Translating gives CASSQGLARRETQYF.

The chain carries TRBV19 and TRBJ1-1; TRBD1 matches at 8 bases. In germline, CDR1 is LNHDA, CDR2 SQIVND (reference sequence). CDR3 length equals 19 residues. J lost 2 bases, V lost 5 bases, and 19 bases had no gene match. For the CDR3, the DNA is TGTGCCAGTAGTGCCATACGCAGGGGGCGCGTGGGTATAAACACTGAAGCTTTCTTT. As protein: CASSAIRRGRVGINTEAFF.

J is TRBJ2-1 and V is TRBV28; 7 bases fit TRBD2. J was trimmed by 1 base and V by 6 bases; bases with no gene match: 12. The CDR3 is 17 amino acids. Germline V lookup: CDR1 MDHEN, CDR2 SYDVKM. The CDR3 region is CASRKFLAAASYNEQFF. The CDR3 DNA reads as TGTGCCAGCAGGAAATTCCTAGCGGCGGCTTCCTACAATGAGCAGTTCTTC.

The rearrangement joins TRBV5-1 to TRBJ1-4; TRBD1 agrees at 9 bases. Germline-derived CDR1 and CDR2 are SGHRS and YFSETQ. CDR3 size: 15 residues. Trimming at V came to 0 bases and at J to 8 bases, leaving 5 bases not matched to a gene. The CDR3 DNA is TGCGCCAGCAGCTTGGATGGGACAGGGAACGAAAAACTGTTTTTT. It codes for CASSLDGTGNEKLFF.

The chain couples TRBV9 to TRBJ1-5; tentatively, D is TRBD1 (6 bases). In germline, CDR1 is SGDLS, CDR2 YYNGEE. V shed 0 bases and J shed 6 bases, with 13 bases lying between them. The CDR3 is 15 residues long. The chain's CDR3 is CASSVGAAGAQPQHF. CDR3 bases: TGTGCCAGCAGCGTAGGAGCGGCAGGGGCTCAGCCCCAGCATTTT.

J is TRBJ1-1 and V is TRBV25-1; no firm D call. Looked up from germline, CDR1 is MGHDK and CDR2 is SYGVNS. The CDR3 has 11 amino acids. With 8 bases removed from V and 1 base from J, the gap between germline ends came to 5 bases. CDR3 region: CASRRNTEAFF. The CDR3 bases are TGTGCCAGCCGGAGGAACACTGAAGCTTTCTTT.

This chain links TRBV15 with TRBJ1-3, with D possibly matching TRBD1 (5 bases). Trimming cost V 3 bases and J 0 bases, with 15 bases left between them. The germline CDR1 and CDR2 sequences are LNHNV and YYDKDF (reference sequence). CDR3 length equals 17 residues. The CDR3 here is CATSRGGTSRSGNTIYF. The CDR3, as DNA: TGTGCCACCAGCAGGGGGGGGACTTCCCGCTCTGGAAACACCATATATTTT.

The CDR3 sequence: CATNRGGGSYNEQFF. CDR3 nucleotide sequence: TGTGCCACTAACCGTGGCGGGGGCTCCTACAATGAGCAGTTCTTC. The chain has TRBV6-5 and TRBJ2-1; 7 nucleotides match TRBD2. This CDR3 comprises 15 residues. The V and J ends lost 10 bases and 0 bases, in that order; junction bases with no gene match: 9. Germline CDR1 and CDR2: MNHEY and SVGAGI.

V usage is TRBV5-1 and J usage is TRBJ1-6; TRBD1 might be the D (5 bases). Germline CDR1 is SGHRS and CDR2 is YFSETQ. The V end was cut by 4 bases, the J end by 2 bases, with 13 bases between. This CDR3 has 16 amino acids. CDR3 amino acids: CASSPGPGAYNSPLHF. CDR3 sequence (DNA): TGCGCCAGCAGCCCGGGGCCGGGGGCCTATAATTCACCCCTCCACTTT.

The gene calls are TRBV10-3 and TRBJ2-1; TRBD1 matches 9 bases. The CDR3 runs 13 residues. CDR1 ENHRY and CDR2 SYGVKD come from the germline V gene. J lost 3 bases, V lost 8 bases, and 2 bases had no gene match. The CDR3 nucleotides read TGTGCCATCCGGGACAGGGACTACAATGAGCAGTTCTTC. This codes for CAIRDRDYNEQFF.

V gene TRBV5-4 combines with J gene TRBJ2-7; no clear D. The CDR3 runs to 11 residues. Trimming took off 3 bases at V and 5 bases at J, with 6 bases between the two ends. Germline V gene sequence: CDR1 SGHNT, CDR2 YYREEE (reference sequence). CDR3 residues: CASSYGDEQYF. As DNA, the CDR3 is TGTGCCAGCAGCTACGGAGACGAGCAGTACTTC.

Concerning this clone itself: Additional DNA sequences in this sample encode the identical CDR3. The chain has TRBV2 and TRBJ1-6; 7 bases agree with TRBD1. The trim removed 8 bases at V and 7 bases at J, leaving 5 bases unmatched. The length of the CDR3 is 13 residues. The germline V gene has CDR1 SNHLY and CDR2 FYNNEI. The DNA for the CDR3 is TGTGCCAGCTCATTGACAGGGAATTCACCCCTCCACTTT. It specifies CASSLTGNSPLHF.

The chain uses TRBV5-1 and TRBJ2-5, with 8 bases that match TRBD2. This CDR3 contains 15 residues. V was pared by 2 bases and J by 1 base, with 4 bases of the junction left unmatched. The germline V gene encodes CDR1 SGHRS and CDR2 YFSETQ. The CDR3 region has the DNA TGCGCCAGCAGCTTTTCTGGGACTAGCCAAGAGACCCAGTACTTC. Translated: CASSFSGTSQETQYF. Using reference TRBV5-1 and TRBJ2-5 for the parts outside the CDR3, the full variable domain is KAGVTQTPRYLIKTRGQQVTLSCSPISGHRSVSWYQQTPGQGLQFLFEYFSETQRNKGNFPGRFSGRQFSNSRSEMNVSTLELGDSALYLCASSFSGTSQETQYFGPGTRLLVL.

CDR3 bases: TGTGCCAGCAGGGGGACAGGTGATAGCTCCTACGAGCAGTACTTC. Amino acids: CASRGTGDSSYEQYF. The chain recombines TRBV25-1 with TRBJ2-7; TRBD1 matches 8 bases. The CDR3 runs 15 residues. CDR1 is MGHDK, CDR2 SYGVNS, per germline. V shed 6 bases and J 0 bases; nucleotides not matched to a gene: 7.

The V and J genes are TRBV28 and TRBJ1-2; TRBD1 is a possible D gene (5 bases). The CDR3 loop spans 14 amino acids. Deletions cut 4 bases from V and 7 bases from J, with 16 bases between. CDR1 MDHEN and CDR2 SYDVKM come from the germline V gene. CDR3 sequence (DNA): TGTGCCAGCAGTTCCTGGGGGGAAACAGGTGGCTACACCTTC. This sequence encodes CASSSWGETGGYTF.

The chain combines TRBV28 with TRBJ1-5; no reliable D call. V was clipped by 3 bases and J by 3 bases, with 9 bases between them. Looked up from germline, CDR1 is MDHEN and CDR2 is SYDVKM. There are 14 residues in the CDR3. The CDR3 region is CASSFGQANQPQHF. The DNA for the CDR3 is TGTGCCAGCAGTTTTGGGCAGGCCAATCAGCCCCAGCATTTT. Based on the CDR3 plus reference TRBV28 and TRBJ1-5, the full variable domain is DVKVTQSSRYLVKRTGEKVFLECVQDMDHENMFWYRQDPGLGLRLIYFSYDVKMKEKGDIPEGYSVSREKKERFSLILESASTNQTSMYLCASSFGQANQPQHFGDGTRLSIL.

The CDR3 coding sequence is TGTGCCAGCAGTTTAACAGGTTATCAGCCCCAGCATTTT. Its translation: CASSLTGYQPQHF. The genes are TRBV28 and TRBJ1-5; a weak D match, TRBD1 (5 bases). Trimming shortened V by 2 bases and J by 5 bases, and 7 bases separated the two germline ends. Looked up from germline, CDR1 is MDHEN and CDR2 is SYDVKM. This CDR3 has 13 residues. Filled out from reference TRBV28 and TRBJ1-5, the complete variable domain reads DVKVTQSSRYLVKRTGEKVFLECVQDMDHENMFWYRQDPGLGLRLIYFSYDVKMKEKGDIPEGYSVSREKKERFSLILESASTNQTSMYLCASSLTGYQPQHFGDGTRLSIL.

The chain carries TRBV19 and TRBJ2-1; 9 nucleotides match TRBD2. Germline trimming cut 11 bases from V and 9 bases from J; bases unmatched to any gene: 5. This CDR3 is 11 amino acids long. Germline loops: CDR1 LNHDA, CDR2 SQIVND (reference sequence). DNA of the CDR3: TGTGCCGCGGGGGGGCTTGGTGAGCAGTTCTTC. It encodes CAAGGLGEQFF.

V gene TRBV27 combines with J gene TRBJ2-3, with 9 bases lining up with TRBD2. V lost 3 bases, J lost 5 bases, and 6 bases stayed unmatched. Germline V lookup: CDR1 MNHEY, CDR2 SMNVEV (reference sequence). The CDR3 is 15 residues long. CDR3 loop: CASSFRAGGGDTQYF. In nucleotides, the CDR3 is TGTGCCAGCAGTTTCCGAGCGGGGGGTGGAGATACGCAGTATTTT.